The clone carrying this TCR beta chain has a single count. Trimming at V came to 3 bases and at J to 5 bases, leaving 2 bases not matched to a gene. Germline-derived CDR1 and CDR2 are SGHRS and YFSETQ. CDR3 size: 15 residues. Source study methods: Counts of nucleated cells, estimated from reference gene primer amplification, were obtained. Produced via immunoSEQ multiplex PCR; TCRdb's table is partial and in-frame only. V, J and clone size are taken as reported in that table, and D and trimming were inferred from the DNA itself. The profile shows some 130,000 clones, about 85% of them singletons. The data stem from a study of blood T cell repertoires in COVID-19. Looking at the study overall: The cDNA or gDNA used as material had been derived from T cells, B-cell-depleted T cells, or PBMCs.

This receptor was obtained from a man of 80 years or more with acute or convalescent COVID-19. J is TRBJ1-6 and V is TRBV5-1; TRBD1 matches 10 bases. The source material was peripheral blood. The CDR3 protein is CASSSGQGDNSPLHF. As DNA, the CDR3 is TGCGCCAGCAGCTCCGGACAGGGGGATAATTCACCCCTCCACTTT.